This T cell receptor (beta chain) was identified in a study of shared clonotypes between healthy human individuals. Germline-derived CDR1 and CDR2 are MNHEY and SMNVEV (reference sequence). Unmatched junction bases numbered 12, after V lost 4 bases and J lost 7 bases. This CDR3 spans 16 amino acids. Study results and limitations: Relative to clonotypes present in all four donors, those not shared had lower generation probabilities. A few donors had around 5.5% of their naive CD4 clonotypes in common.

A remark on this clone: Its cognate antigen is unknown.

Sorted-subset replicate PCRs used approximately 200 ng of genomic DNA. This amount corresponded to 30,000 to 35,000 T cell genomes. Clones were read by immunoSEQ multiplex PCR, and TCRdb kept only the in-frame ones, dropping some. In the table there are 2 million to 3 million clones, roughly 93% of which are singletons. Source material: naive CD4+ T cells from PBMCs. Subset indicated: CD45RA+ positively selected. The V call is TRBV27, the J call TRBJ2-7; 11 bases line up with TRBD1. The source of this sequence is a man aged 18 to 30 in good health. Some clones in this sample may be carry-over from other donors' samples. CDR3 sequence: CASSSPSGTGGWEQYF. The CDR3 DNA sequence: TGTGCCAGCAGTTCCCCCTCCGGGACAGGGGGGTGGGAGCAGTACTTC.